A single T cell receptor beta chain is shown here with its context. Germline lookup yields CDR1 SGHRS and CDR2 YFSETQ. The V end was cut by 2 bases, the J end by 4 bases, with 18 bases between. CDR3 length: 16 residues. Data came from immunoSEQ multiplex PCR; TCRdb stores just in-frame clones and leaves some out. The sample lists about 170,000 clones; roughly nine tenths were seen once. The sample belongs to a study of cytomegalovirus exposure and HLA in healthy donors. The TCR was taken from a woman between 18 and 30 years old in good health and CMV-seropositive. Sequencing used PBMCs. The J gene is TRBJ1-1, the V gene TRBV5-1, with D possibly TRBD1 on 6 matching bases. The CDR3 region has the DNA TGCGCCAGCAGCTTCGGTAACAGGGCCCGAAGCACTGAAGCTTTCTTT. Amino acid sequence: CASSFGNRARSTEAFF.